The rows below give T cell receptor beta chains drawn from one sample of a study of blood T cell repertoires in COVID-19. The protocol was immunoSEQ multiplex PCR, while the TCRdb copy is restricted to in-frame clones and leaves out a portion. Seen here are under 150,000 clones, approximately 80% observed once, and the top ten hold about 8.5%. Source material: peripheral blood. These receptors were taken from a woman in her thirties or forties with acute or convalescent COVID-19. Both conserved end residues are part of each CDR3. The order of the fields is J gene, D gene, V gene, clone size, CDR3 DNA, CDR3 protein. D genes are given only for firm matches. Clone size is not always given. Where it is, it says once, few, many or a class for expanded clones.

>TRBJ1-5|.|TRBV3-1/TRBV3-2|.
TGTGCCAGCAGCCATGGGGGGAGACAGCCCCAGCATTTT
CASSHGGRQPQHF
>TRBJ2-7|.|TRBV3-1/TRBV3-2|.
TGTGCCAGCAGCCCCTACGAAATAGCCTACGAGCAGTACTTC
CASSPYEIAYEQYF
>TRBJ1-2|.|TRBV3-1/TRBV3-2|.
TGTGCCAGCAGTCATAGGACAGCTTATGGCTACACCTTC
CASSHRTAYGYTF
>TRBJ1-3|.|TRBV4-3|.
TGCGCCAGCAGCCAAGGGACGGACGGTTGGGAGAGAAACACCATATATTTT
CASSQGTDGWERNTIYF
>TRBJ1-4|.|TRBV6-5|.
TGTGCCAGCAGTTATTCGAGAGGGTTCGGCGAAAAACTGTTTTTT
CASSYSRGFGEKLFF
>TRBJ2-1|TRBD2|TRBV6-5|.
TGTGCCAGCAGAGCGGGGTCATGGTCCAATGAGCAGTTCTTC
CASRAGSWSNEQFF
>TRBJ1-6|.|TRBV7-2|.
TGTGCCAGCAGCTCCAGAGGTTATAATTCACCCCTCCACTTT
CASSSRGYNSPLHF
>TRBJ2-3|.|TRBV5-4|.
TGTGCCAGCAGCTCCCTGACATACGGCGATACGCAGTATTTT
CASSSLTYGDTQYF
>TRBJ1-1|TRBD1|TRBV2|.
TGTGCCAGCAGAGCTGGGACAGCGAGGAACACTGAAGCTTTCTTT
CASRAGTARNTEAFF
>TRBJ2-5|.|TRBV5-6|.
TGTGCCAGCAGCTTGAAGACGGGGTGGGAGACCCAGTACTTC
CASSLKTGWETQYF
>TRBJ1-2|.|TRBV7-8|.
TGTGCCAGCAGCTCAACAGGGCTCTATGGCTACACCTTC
CASSSTGLYGYTF
>TRBJ1-3|.|TRBV5-1|.
TGCGCCAGCGGCCCCGGGGGTAGCAGAAACACCATATATTTT
CASGPGGSRNTIYF
>TRBJ2-7|.|TRBV21-1|once
TGTGCCAGCAGGAGGGGGGGAGTTTCCTTAGTCTACGAGCAGTACTTC
CASRRGGVSLVYEQYF
>TRBJ1-2|TRBD1|TRBV6-5|.
TGTGCCAGCAGCCAGAGACAGGGCGGTGGCTACACCTTC
CASSQRQGGGYTF
>TRBJ1-6|.|TRBV14|few
TGTGCCAGCAGCCAAGATCAACGGTACTCACCCCTCCACTTT
CASSQDQRYSPLHF
>TRBJ1-2|.|TRBV3-1/TRBV3-2|.
TGTGCCAGCAGCTCCCGGGGGGGACTGAGAAAGTATGGCTACACCTTC
CASSSRGGLRKYGYTF
>TRBJ2-7|TRBD1|TRBV27|.
TGTGCCAGCAGTTTAGAGGCAGGGGGAATCTACGAGCAGTACTTC
CASSLEAGGIYEQYF
>TRBJ2-1|.|TRBV2|.
TGTGCCAGCAGTGAGGTTGACACAACCTCCTACAATGAGCAGTTCTTC
CASSEVDTTSYNEQFF
>TRBJ2-3|.|TRBV5-1|.
TGCGCCAGCAGCCCCTCGGGAAACTCGGCAGATACGCAGTATTTT
CASSPSGNSADTQYF
>TRBJ2-7|TRBD1|TRBV5-4|.
TGTGCCAGCAGCACCGGGACAGGGTTCTACGAGCAGTACTTC
CASSTGTGFYEQYF
>TRBJ1-1|TRBD1|TRBV27|.
TGTGCCAGCAGTTCCCACAGGGGGGCTGAAGCTTTCTTT
CASSSHRGAEAFF
>TRBJ1-1|.|TRBV7-3|.
TGTGCCAGCAGCTTCCAGGAGAACACTGAAGCTTTCTTT
CASSFQENTEAFF
>TRBJ1-4|.|TRBV7-8|.
TGTGCCAGCAGCTTAGCTTTAGTAACTAATGAAAAACTGTTTTTT
CASSLALVTNEKLFF
>TRBJ2-7|TRBD1|TRBV7-3|.
TGTGCCAGCAGCTTAACCGGGACAGCTACCTACGAGCAGTACTTC
CASSLTGTATYEQYF
>TRBJ1-4|.|TRBV5-4|.
TGTGCCAGCAGCTTGGACCTTAACGGACAGATTGAAAAACTGTTTTTT
CASSLDLNGQIEKLFF
>TRBJ1-5|.|TRBV18|.
TGTGCCAGCTCAGCGACAAGGTCAAATCAGCCCCAGCATTTT
CASSATRSNQPQHF
>TRBJ2-7|.|TRBV4-3|.
TGCGCCAGCAGCCAAGTCGCGGGCGGGGCATACGAGCAGTACTTC
CASSQVAGGAYEQYF
>TRBJ2-1|TRBD1|TRBV29-1|.
TGCAGCGTCGAACAGGGGAATGAGCAGTTCTTC
CSVEQGNEQFF
>TRBJ2-1|.|TRBV5-8|.
TGTGCCAGCAGGGGGTTGGGGAGACCTGAGCAGTTCTTC
CASRGLGRPEQFF
>TRBJ1-4|.|TRBV7-2|.
TGTGCCAGCAGCTTAACGACTCTCCTTAATGAAAAACTGTTTTTT
CASSLTTLLNEKLFF
>TRBJ1-5|.|TRBV19|.
TGTGCCAGTAGTATCCCGGGGATGGGCAATCAGCCCCAGCATTTT
CASSIPGMGNQPQHF
>TRBJ2-3|TRBD2|TRBV7-2|.
TGTGCCAGCAGCCAAAGCGGGGGGGCCACAGATACGCAGTATTTT
CASSQSGGATDTQYF
>TRBJ2-1|TRBD2|TRBV6-1|.
TGTGCCAGCAGTGAAGGAGGACTAGTGGGGCAGTTCTTC
CASSEGGLVGQFF
>TRBJ2-1|.|TRBV6-6|once
TGTGCCAGCAGTTACGGACACCTGAACAATGAGCAGTTCTTC
CASSYGHLNNEQFF
>TRBJ1-2|TRBD1|TRBV28|once
TGTGCCAGCACTTTTTCCCACAGGGGCTATGGCTACACCTTC
CASTFSHRGYGYTF
>TRBJ2-1|TRBD2|TRBV4-1|few
TGCGCCAGCAGCCAAGGTCCCCGGACTAGCGGGGGGGCGGTCGAGCAGTTCTTC
CASSQGPRTSGGAVEQFF
>TRBJ1-5|TRBD1|TRBV20-1|.
TGCAGTGCTAGTCCCGGGACAGGGGGCTGGCAGCCCCAGCATTTT
CSASPGTGGWQPQHF
>TRBJ2-7|.|TRBV5-4|.
TGTGCCAGCAGCTTTCCTCGCGGGGCAGGTCGGGAGCAGTACTTC
CASSFPRGAGREQYF
>TRBJ1-4|.|TRBV30|.
TGTGCCTGGAAACTACCCGTGCCCGGGAGAATTAATGAAAAACTGTTTTTT
CAWKLPVPGRINEKLFF
>TRBJ2-4|.|TRBV21-1|.
TGTGCCAGCAGCAAAGATCCTAGCGGGGGGGCCAAAAACATTCAGTACTTC
CASSKDPSGGAKNIQYF
>TRBJ2-7|.|TRBV6-5|.
TGTGCCGCAGGGCTCTACGAGCAGTACTTC
CAAGLYEQYF
>TRBJ1-1|.|TRBV7-6|once
TGTGCCAGCAGCTTCGGACAGAACTTTGAAGCTTTCTTT
CASSFGQNFEAFF
>TRBJ2-3|.|TRBV27|.
TGTGCCAGCAGTCCCCTCCGACCCAGGGATACGCAGTATTTT
CASSPLRPRDTQYF
>TRBJ1-5|.|TRBV7-2|.
TGTGCCAGCAGCTTATATCCCAGCAATCAGCCCCAGCATTTT
CASSLYPSNQPQHF
>TRBJ2-2|.|TRBV19|.
TGTGCCAGTAAGTCAGGATCGGCGAACACCGGGGAGCTGTTTTTT
CASKSGSANTGELFF
>TRBJ1-2|.|TRBV6-1|.
TGTGCCAGCAGTGAAATCGGGGATCGGGGCTACACCTTC
CASSEIGDRGYTF
>TRBJ2-5|.|TRBV7-2|.
TGTGCCAGCAGCTTATCAGGTCCAGGGCCCCAAGAGACCCAGTACTTC
CASSLSGPGPQETQYF
>TRBJ1-3|.|TRBV9|.
TGTGCCAGCAGCGTTTCAGGTTCTGGTGGAAACACCATATATTTT
CASSVSGSGGNTIYF
>TRBJ2-3|TRBD2|TRBV3-1/TRBV3-2|.
TGTGCCAGCAGCCCGGGACTAGCGGGGGGTTCTAGCACAGATACGCAGTATTTT
CASSPGLAGGSSTDTQYF
>TRBJ2-3|.|TRBV3-1/TRBV3-2|.
TGTGCCAGCAGCCAATTCCGGGACATGCCGTATTTT
CASSQFRDMPYF
>TRBJ2-3|TRBD2|TRBV5-1|.
TGCGCCAGCAGCTCCGAGGGACTAGCGGGGGAGGGGGAGTTT
CASSSEGLAGEGEF
>TRBJ2-1|.|TRBV12-3/TRBV12-4|.
TGTGCCAGCAGTAGGAGAAACAATGAGCAGTTCTTC
CASSRRNNEQFF
>TRBJ2-2|.|TRBV7-8|.
TGTGCCAGCAGCCCCCGACAGGGTTTCGGAGGGGGCCTAAACACCGGGGAGCTGTTTTTT
CASSPRQGFGGGLNTGELFF
>TRBJ2-3|.|TRBV5-1|.
TGCGCCAGCAGCGAAACAGGTTCCCGCACAGATACGCAGTATTTT
CASSETGSRTDTQYF
>TRBJ1-1|.|TRBV4-1|.
TGCGCCAGCAGCCAAGGGTGGGGGGGCTCGAACACTGAAGCTTTCTTT
CASSQGWGGSNTEAFF
>TRBJ2-7|.|TRBV18|.
TGTGCCAGCTCACCTCTGTCCCCCTACGAGCAGTACTTC
CASSPLSPYEQYF
>TRBJ1-2|.|TRBV6-5|.
TGTGCCAGCAGTTACCAGGGAAACTATGGCTACACCTTC
CASSYQGNYGYTF
>TRBJ1-1|TRBD1|TRBV4-2|.
TGTGCCAGCAGGGACAGGGAAGGAAACACTGAAGCTTTCTTT
CASRDREGNTEAFF
>TRBJ2-3|TRBD1|TRBV18|.
TGTGCCAGCTCACCAGGGCCTACAGGGGAGTATTTT
CASSPGPTGEYF